In its sample, the clone carrying this T cell receptor beta chain was seen once. No antigen is known for it. Using RNA transcripts as the source, TCR beta CDR3 regions were amplified. In the first-round RT-PCR of the TCR CDR3, the HTBI primer set was used. TCRdb passed the multiplex PCR reads through MiXCR, listing each CDR3 protein once. The table shows around 480,000 distinct CDR3 sequences, with approximately 15% occurring only once. Graves' hyperthyroidism is called stable when ophthalmopathy does not progress within 18 months. Those with hyperthyroidism were 18 to 65 years old, newly diagnosed, and ill for under 2 months. These data originate in a study of T cells in Graves' hyperthyroidism and ophthalmopathy. Study details: Peripheral blood was obtained at initial diagnosis, preceding any treatment. Whole-study results and caveats: Median prediction lead before ophthalmopathy onset was 6.5 months with the model.

The sample was blood. The receptor comes from a woman younger than 35 with Graves' hyperthyroidism.

This CDR3 is CASSIVGGSGNEQFF. The CDR3 DNA reads as TGTGCCAGTAGTATTGTGGGCGGGAGTGGCAATGAGCAGTTCTTC. The V call is TRBV19, the J call TRBJ2-1; 7 bases are shared with TRBD2. Germline V gene lookup returns CDR1 LNHDA and CDR2 SQIVND (reference sequence). V trimming: 3 bases; J trimming: 6 bases; junction bases outside the gene matches: 8. This CDR3 spans 15 amino acids. The entire variable domain, with the rest obtained from reference TRBV19 and TRBJ2-1, is as follows: DGGITQSPKYLFRKEGQNVTLSCEQNLNHDAMYWYRQDPGQGLRLIYYSQIVNDFQKGDIAEGYSVSREKKESFPLTVTSAQKNPTAFYLCASSIVGGSGNEQFFGPGTRLTVL.